These T cell receptor beta chains were read from a single sample in a study of T cell responses to AZD1222 COVID-19 vaccine. Generated by immunoSEQ multiplex PCR, the TCRdb table keeps only in-frame clones and is missing some. The sample carries 140,000 to 150,000 clones, more than 80% recorded once. Specimen: peripheral blood, collected on day 0 of AZD1222 vaccination. These receptors were obtained from an adult in good health. The CDR3 runs from the conserved cysteine through the conserved F or W. The order of the fields is clone size, V gene, D gene, J gene, CDR3 length, CDR3 DNA, CDR3 protein. A D gene is named only where the DNA matches it firmly. Not every row has a clone size; where given, it reads once, few, many or a size class.

>.|TRBV25-1|.|TRBJ2-7|15
TGTGCCAGCAGTAATCCAGCGGCTAGCTCCTACGAGCAGTACTTC
CASSNPAASSYEQYF
>.|TRBV7-9|TRBD2|TRBJ2-3|17
TGTGCCAGCAGCTTAGGGTCTAGCGGGAGCCGCACAGATACGCAGTATTTT
CASSLGSSGSRTDTQYF
>.|TRBV29-1|TRBD1|TRBJ2-2|14
TGCAGCGTACTATACAGGGGGAACACCGGGGAGCTGTTTTTT
CSVLYRGNTGELFF
>.|TRBV4-1|TRBD1|TRBJ1-6|15
TGCGCCAGCAGCCAAGATGGGACAGGGATATCACCCCTCCACTTT
CASSQDGTGISPLHF
>.|TRBV3-1/TRBV3-2|TRBD1|TRBJ1-2|13
TGTGCCAGCGGGGGACAGGGGGCGTGGGGCTACACCTTC
CASGGQGAWGYTF
>.|TRBV24-1|TRBD1|TRBJ2-2|14
TGTGCCACCAGTAAGGACAGGGCGTCCGGGGAGCTGTTTTTT
CATSKDRASGELFF
>.|TRBV20-1|.|TRBJ1-4|11
TGCAGTGCTGGGACGGGTGAAAAACTGTTTTTT
CSAGTGEKLFF
>.|TRBV5-1|TRBD1|TRBJ2-7|15
TGCGCCAGCAGCTGGGGACAGGCAAAAATTTACGAGCAGTACTTC
CASSWGQAKIYEQYF
>.|TRBV6-5|.|TRBJ1-2|14
TGTGCCAGCACCGGGTCCCGGGCTAACTATGGCTACACCTTC
CASTGSRANYGYTF
>once|TRBV28|.|TRBJ1-1|14
TGTGCCAGCAGTCTTGCAGGGGCGAACACTGAAGCTTTCTTT
CASSLAGANTEAFF
>.|TRBV7-9|.|TRBJ2-7|13
TGTGCCAGCAGCCCTCCGGCTACCTACGAGCAGTACTTC
CASSPPATYEQYF
>.|TRBV7-9|.|TRBJ2-3|16
TGTGCCAGCAGCTCCCCCCTGTTCTTTCGCACAGATACGCAGTATTTT
CASSSPLFFRTDTQYF
>.|TRBV6-5|TRBD2|TRBJ2-7|14
TGTGCCAGCAGTTTGGGACTAGCGGGCTACGAGCAGTACTTC
CASSLGLAGYEQYF
>.|TRBV12-3/TRBV12-4|.|TRBJ1-2|12
TGTGCCATAACAGGGTACTCTATCGGCTACACCTTC
CAITGYSIGYTF
>.|TRBV3-1/TRBV3-2|TRBD1|TRBJ1-1|14
TGTGCCAGCAGCCCCGGGGACAGGGGCGCTGAAGCTTTCTTT
CASSPGDRGAEAFF
>.|TRBV6-5|TRBD2|TRBJ2-1|15
TGTGCCAGCAGTCAGACTAGCGGGGCGTACAATGAGCAGTTCTTC
CASSQTSGAYNEQFF
>.|TRBV28|.|TRBJ1-5|14
TGTGCCAGCAGTTTCAATATCGGGGGTCAGCCCCAGCATTTT
CASSFNIGGQPQHF
>.|TRBV2|.|TRBJ1-6|12
TGTGCCAGCAAGAGACGGAATTCACCCCTCCACTTT
CASKRRNSPLHF
>few|TRBV9|TRBD2|TRBJ2-5|16
TGTGCCAGCAGCGTAGACGGAGCGGGATCAGGAGAGACCCAGTACTTC
CASSVDGAGSGETQYF
>.|TRBV6-5|.|TRBJ1-5|12
TGTGCCAGCAGTTCACAGGGCCTGGCCCAGCATTTT
CASSSQGLAQHF
>once|TRBV12-5|TRBD1|TRBJ1-3|17
TGTGCTAGTGGTTTGGTACCCCGGGACAGCTCTGGAAACACCATATATTTT
CASGLVPRDSSGNTIYF
>.|TRBV25-1|.|TRBJ1-1|13
TGTGCCAGCAGTGTTGAGGGCAACACTGAAGCTTTCTTT
CASSVEGNTEAFF
>.|TRBV28|TRBD2|TRBJ2-5|17
TGTGCCAGCAGTTTATTAGTAGCGGGAGGGCCTAGAGAGACCCAGTACTTC
CASSLLVAGGPRETQYF
>.|TRBV11-2|.|TRBJ2-1|11
TGTGCCAGCAGCTTATACGATGAGCAGTTCTTC
CASSLYDEQFF
>.|TRBV19|TRBD2|TRBJ2-7|15
TGTGCCAGTAGTATTGGGACTAGCGGGGGGGTATGGCAGTACTTC
CASSIGTSGGVWQYF
>once|TRBV3-1/TRBV3-2|TRBD1|TRBJ2-7|13
TGTGCCAGCAGCCCTAACCCGGGTGGGACAGAGTACTTC
CASSPNPGGTEYF
>.|TRBV7-2|.|TRBJ2-1|17
TGTGCCAGCAGCCTTCTAGGGTTGGCCAGCTCCTACAATGAGCAGTTCTTC
CASSLLGLASSYNEQFF
>.|TRBV7-9|.|TRBJ1-2|13
TGTGCCAGCAGCTTTGGAGCAGGCTATGGCTACACCTTC
CASSFGAGYGYTF
>.|TRBV21-1|.|TRBJ1-5|18
TGTGCCAGCAGCAAAGAGCGGGACAGGGGGCATAGCAATCAGCCCCAGCATTTT
CASSKERDRGHSNQPQHF
>.|TRBV7-2|TRBD2|TRBJ2-2|15
TGTGCCAGCAGCTTTCCCGCGGGGGGCACCGGGGAGCTGTTTTTT
CASSFPAGGTGELFF
>.|TRBV7-9|.|TRBJ1-5|14
TGTGCCAGCAGCCAACCAGGGGCCAATCAGCCCCAGCATTTT
CASSQPGANQPQHF
>few|TRBV6-5|.|TRBJ2-1|11
TGTGCTAATCGGGGGGCGCGGGAGCAGTTCTTC
CANRGAREQFF
>once|TRBV10-2|.|TRBJ1-5|16
TGCGCCAGCAGTGATTACAAGGGAGACGGGGGACAGCCCCAGCATTTT
CASSDYKGDGGQPQHF